The rows below give T cell receptor beta chains drawn from one sample of a study of blood T cells in healthy people across ages. MiXCR, applied by TCRdb to the 5' RACE reads, yields one record per CDR3 protein. Of around 710,000 distinct CDR3 sequences detected, approximately 43% appear once; the ten largest clones hold 20% to 25%. The specimen was blood. The receptors come from a woman aged 55-70 years in good health. CDR3s include the opening cysteine and the closing phenylalanine or tryptophan. D genes are given only for firm matches. Rows give clone size only sometimes, using once, few, many, or a class for an expanded clone.

abundance: NA; v_gene: TRBV25-1; j_gene: TRBJ2-5; d_gene: TRBD1; CDR3aa: CASSGGQEETQYF; CDR3nt: TGTGCCAGCAGTGGGGGACAGGAAGAGACCCAGTACTTC
abundance: NA; v_gene: TRBV11-2; j_gene: TRBJ2-3; d_gene: TRBD2; CDR3aa: CANSLLLAGTDTQYF; CDR3nt: TGTGCCAACAGCTTACTACTAGCGGGCACAGATACGCAGTATTTT
abundance: NA; v_gene: TRBV7-2; j_gene: TRBJ2-1; d_gene: TRBD2; CDR3aa: CASSPQRGGLNEQFF; CDR3nt: TGTGCCAGCAGCCCCCAGCGGGGGGGCCTCAATGAGCAGTTCTTC
abundance: few; v_gene: TRBV4-2; j_gene: TRBJ2-6; d_gene: TRBD2; CDR3aa: CASSQVAQTGLAGASGANVLTF; CDR3nt: TGTGCCAGCAGCCAAGTTGCCCAGACGGGACTAGCGGGGGCCTCTGGGGCCAACGTCCTGACTTTC
abundance: NA; v_gene: TRBV28; j_gene: TRBJ2-3; d_gene: NA; CDR3aa: CASGLFLDTQYF; CDR3nt: TGTGCCAGTGGCCTCTTTTTAGATACGCAGTATTTT
abundance: NA; v_gene: TRBV6-1; j_gene: TRBJ1-4; d_gene: TRBD1; CDR3aa: CASSSSGTGNEKLFF; CDR3nt: TGTGCCAGCAGTTCTTCCGGGACAGGGAATGAAAAACTGTTTTTT
abundance: many; v_gene: TRBV3-1; j_gene: TRBJ2-7; d_gene: TRBD2; CDR3aa: CASSPPAGGPRDEQYF; CDR3nt: TGTGCCAGCAGTCCGCCAGCGGGGGGACCAAGGGACGAGCAGTACTTC
abundance: NA; v_gene: TRBV3-1; j_gene: TRBJ2-3; d_gene: NA; CDR3aa: CASSQSLWETTSQYF; CDR3nt: TGTGCCAGCAGCCAATCCCTATGGGAGACTACGTCCCAGTATTTT
abundance: few; v_gene: TRBV5-1; j_gene: TRBJ2-7; d_gene: NA; CDR3aa: CASSLGRVRDEQYF; CDR3nt: TGCGCCAGCAGCTTGGGCAGGGTGCGGGACGAGCAGTACTTC
abundance: NA; v_gene: TRBV2; j_gene: TRBJ2-7; d_gene: NA; CDR3aa: CASRDYYEQYF; CDR3nt: TGTGCCAGCCGCGACTACTACGAGCAGTACTTC
abundance: NA; v_gene: TRBV27; j_gene: TRBJ2-7; d_gene: TRBD2; CDR3aa: CASSLGLAGVSEQYF; CDR3nt: TGTGCCAGCAGCCTCGGACTAGCGGGAGTGAGTGAGCAGTACTTC
abundance: NA; v_gene: TRBV18; j_gene: TRBJ2-7; d_gene: TRBD1; CDR3aa: CASSPPKGQGSYEQYF; CDR3nt: TGTGCCAGCTCACCACCGAAGGGACAGGGTTCCTACGAGCAGTACTTC
abundance: NA; v_gene: TRBV11-2; j_gene: TRBJ2-3; d_gene: TRBD2; CDR3aa: CASRRRFVAGGQIADTQYF; CDR3nt: TGTGCCAGCAGGCGCCGGTTTGTAGCGGGGGGGCAAATTGCGGATACGCAGTATTTT
abundance: few; v_gene: TRBV12-3/TRBV12-4; j_gene: TRBJ2-7; d_gene: TRBD2; CDR3aa: CASSSGSYLAGGDEQYF; CDR3nt: TGTGCCAGCTCCTCGGGGTCCTACCTAGCGGGGGGCGACGAGCAGTACTTC
abundance: once; v_gene: TRBV7-8; j_gene: TRBJ1-4; d_gene: NA; CDR3aa: CASSLASRDGEKLFF; CDR3nt: TGTGCCAGCAGCTTAGCTAGCAGGGATGGTGAAAAACTGTTTTTT
abundance: NA; v_gene: TRBV11-1; j_gene: TRBJ2-1; d_gene: TRBD1; CDR3aa: CASSVGQGIGNEQFF; CDR3nt: TGTGCCAGCAGCGTGGGACAGGGAATCGGGAATGAGCAGTTCTTC
abundance: NA; v_gene: TRBV6-5; j_gene: TRBJ2-3; d_gene: NA; CDR3aa: CASSARDAQYF; CDR3nt: TGTGCCAGCAGCGCCCGAGATGCGCAGTATTTT
abundance: NA; v_gene: TRBV20-1; j_gene: TRBJ2-5; d_gene: TRBD2; CDR3aa: CSARDTSGSYGQYF; CDR3nt: TGCAGTGCTAGAGATACTAGCGGGAGCTACGGGCAGTACTTC
abundance: many; v_gene: TRBV4-3; j_gene: TRBJ2-3; d_gene: TRBD1; CDR3aa: CASSQERDDTGGDTQYF; CDR3nt: TGCGCCAGCAGCCAAGAACGGGACGACACAGGGGGCGATACGCAGTATTTT
abundance: NA; v_gene: TRBV20-1; j_gene: TRBJ2-7; d_gene: TRBD2; CDR3aa: CSASRTSGVSEQYF; CDR3nt: TGCAGTGCTTCACGGACTAGCGGGGTGAGCGAGCAGTACTTC